One sample yielded the 23 T cell receptor beta chains listed below, sequenced in a study of tumor and adjacent non-tumor tissue in lung cancer. The library came from three nested PCR rounds adapted from ARM-PCR protocols. TCRdb processed the multiplex PCR reads anew with MiXCR; each CDR3 protein has one entry. The data hold some 100,000 distinct CDR3 sequences, with roughly two thirds observed a single time. No cell sorting was done before RNA was extracted from the tissue. More than 3 cm separated this lung sample from the edge of the tumor. Sequenced material: distant non-tumor lung tissue. These receptors all come from a man aged 25 to 45 with non-small cell lung cancer.

Note on this clonotype: The junction differs from germline at one of its ends, possibly a read error. This rearrangement joins TRBV6-5 to TRBJ2-6, with a weak D call TRBD2 (6 bases). The CDR3 runs to 16 residues. Germline V gene data show CDR1 as MNHEY and CDR2 as SVGAGI. The CDR3 loop reads CASSYGLGTGANALTF. The CDR3 DNA is TGTGCCAGCAGTTACGGACTTGGGACTGGGGCCAACGCCCTGACTTTC.

Regarding this clonotype: Being one base from a much bigger clone, this may be a read error. The rearrangement uses TRBV4-3 and TRBJ2-3; D ambiguous. In germline, CDR1 is LGHNA, CDR2 YSLEER. CDR3 size: 17 residues. CDR3 loop: CGSSKEALAVGTDTQYF. In nucleotides, the CDR3 is TGCGGCAGCAGTAAAGAGGCCCTGGCGGTCGGCACAGATACGCAGTATTTT.

The sample holds a few counts of this clonotype. A much larger clone differs from this one at a single base, so this may be a read error. The chain links TRBV10-3 to TRBJ1-1; maybe TRBD1 (6 bases). The CDR3 sequence is 13 residues long. Germline V gives CDR1 ENHRY, CDR2 SYGVKD. CDR3 protein: CAISEDRNTEVFF. DNA for the CDR3: TGTGCCATCAGTGAGGACAGGAACACTGAAGTTTTCTTT.

A word on this clonotype: Compared with germline, one end of the junction differs, possibly owing to a read error. J is TRBJ2-1 and V is TRBV6-2 or TRBV6-3, with 13 bases fitting TRBD2. Germline V lookup: CDR1 MNHEY, CDR2 SVGEGT. The CDR3 runs to 15 residues. CDR3 DNA sequence: TGTGTCAGCCAATGGACTAGCGGGGGAAGGGATGAGCAGTTCTTC. Protein product: CVSQWTSGGRDEQFF.

This clonotype was observed a handful of times. The J gene is TRBJ2-1, the V gene TRBV29-1; 7 bases match TRBD1. Germline-derived CDR1 and CDR2 are SQVTM and ANQGSEA. The CDR3 consists of 13 residues. With V trimmed by 3 bases and J by 6 bases, 5 bases remained unmatched. The chain's CDR3 is CSVDGTVGNEQFF. The CDR3 region has the DNA TGCAGCGTTGATGGGACAGTGGGCAATGAGCAGTTCTTC.

With respect to this clonotype: A much larger clone lies one base from this, so it may be a read error. The chain has TRBV6-1 and TRBJ2-6; TRBD1 aligns across 8 bases. This CDR3 is 15 amino acids long. Germline assignment: CDR1 MNHNS and CDR2 SASEGT. CDR3 nucleotides: TGTGCCAGCCAGAGGACAGGGACTGGGGCCGACGTCCTGACTTTC. Protein sequence: CASQRTGTGADVLTF.

Note on this clonotype: Mismatch with germline at one junction end may stem from a read error. V gene TRBV7-9 combines with J gene TRBJ2-5; TRBD2 is a possible D gene (5 bases). The CDR3 is made up of 14 amino acids. Germline lookup yields CDR1 SEHNR and CDR2 FQNEAQ (reference sequence). The CDR3 loop is CDSSLAIYQETQYF. The CDR3 DNA is TGTGACAGCAGCTTAGCGATTTACCAAGAGACCCAGTACTTC.

This clonotype was seen many times. The V and J genes are TRBV12-3 or TRBV12-4 and TRBJ2-5, with D possibly called TRBD1 or TRBD2 (5 bases each). V lost 5 bases, J lost 5 bases, and 18 bases lay in between. This CDR3 contains 15 residues. The CDR3 coding sequence is TGTGCCAGCAGTCCACGGGACCTCAGTAGGGAGACCCAGTACTTC. It specifies CASSPRDLSRETQYF.

Details on this clonotype: Germline is not matched at one junction end, which may reflect a read error. The chain recombines TRBV4-1 with TRBJ2-5; possibly TRBD2 for D (5 bases). The CDR3 totals 15 residues. CDR1 and CDR2 from the germline V gene are MGHRA and YSYEKL. This CDR3 reads CAGNQDRDEEENQYF. DNA of the CDR3: TGCGCCGGCAACCAAGATCGGGATGAGGAAGAGAACCAGTACTTC.

This clonotype was observed many times. The chain has TRBV6-5 and TRBJ2-3; the D is unclear. V lost 5 bases to trimming and J lost 1 base, with 10 bases between them. There are 14 residues in the CDR3. Germline V gene lookup returns CDR1 MNHEY and CDR2 SVGAGI. The CDR3 loop reads CASSPPGRTDTQYF. CDR3 coding DNA: TGTGCCAGCAGTCCACCCGGACGCACAGATACGCAGTATTTT.

Concerning this clonotype itself: Since no conserved phenylalanine or tryptophan closes the CDR3, a read error is the likely cause. The gene calls are TRBV20-1 and TRBJ2-1; TRBD2 matches 10 bases. V trimming: 8 bases; J trimming: 9 bases; junction bases outside the gene matches: 16. The CDR3 is made up of 15 amino acids. The germline V gene encodes CDR1 DFQATT and CDR2 SNEGSKA (reference sequence). The CDR3 spells CSTAAGTSEPSEQFL. Here the CDR3 DNA reads TGCAGTACCGCCGCCGGGACTAGCGAGCCTAGTGAGCAGTTCCTC.

The CDR3 nucleotides are TGTGCCTCCGGGGGGGAGGCTAACAATGAGCAGTTCTTC. This gives the protein CASGGEANNEQFF. V is TRBV6-5 and J is TRBJ2-1, with TRBD2 identical over 8 bases. The length of the CDR3 is 13 residues. CDR1 is MNHEY and CDR2 is SVGAGI in the germline V gene. J gave up 5 bases and V 11 bases, and 8 bases lay outside the gene matches.

For this clonotype: The CDR3 does not end in the conserved phenylalanine or tryptophan, so this is likely a read error. The V gene is TRBV12-3 or TRBV12-4, the J gene TRBJ2-3, with D uncertain. The CDR3 is made up of 15 amino acids. V gave up 6 bases and J gave up 0 bases, with 13 bases separating them. The CDR3 bases are TGTGCCAGCAGCACACAGCGACTTAGCACAGATACGCAGTATCTT. This gives the protein CASSTQRLSTDTQYL.

As regards this clonotype: One base away lies a much larger clone, so this may be a sequencing read error. The chain couples TRBV4-1 to TRBJ2-7; weak D call: TRBD2 (6 bases). The CDR3 runs to 15 residues. Germline V lookup: CDR1 MGHRA, CDR2 YSYEKL. With 0 bases removed from V and 3 bases from J, the gap between germline ends came to 12 bases. CDR3 residues: CASSQDPGLCYEQYF. In DNA, the CDR3 is TGCGCCAGCAGCCAAGATCCGGGACTGTGCTACGAGCAGTACTTC.

The V and J genes are TRBV11-3 and TRBJ2-3; possible D gene TRBD2, 5 bases. Trimming cost V 1 base and J 6 bases, with 11 bases left between them. CDR3 length: 14 amino acids. Germline V gives CDR1 SGHNT, CDR2 YENEEA. The CDR3 region has the DNA TGTGCCAGCAGCTTAGGAGGGCTGGGGGATACGCAGTATTTT. It codes for CASSLGGLGDTQYF.

Note on this clonotype: At one end the junction does not follow the germline gene, possibly because of a read error. The gene calls are TRBV19 and TRBJ2-3, with TRBD2 as a possible D gene (6 bases). Per germline, CDR1 LNHDA and CDR2 SQIVND (reference sequence). The CDR3 consists of 16 residues. The CDR3 DNA reads TGTGTCAGTAGTATCCCTCCGGGAGATGGGACAGATACGCAGTATTTT. Its translation is CVSSIPPGDGTDTQYF.

For this clonotype: The CDR3 does not close with the conserved phenylalanine or tryptophan, likely indicating a read error. The gene calls are TRBV29-1 and TRBJ1-1; TRBD1 is a possible D gene (6 bases). Trimming removed 7 bases from V and 2 bases from J, with 20 bases in between. Looked up from germline, CDR1 is SQVTM and CDR2 is ANQGSEA. CDR3 size: 15 residues. CDR3 DNA: TGCAGCGCCGCCCTCCTGGACAGCCTAAACACTGAAGCTTTCTAT. Protein: CSAALLDSLNTEAFY.

This clonotype was seen many times. The rearrangement uses TRBV4-1 and TRBJ2-1, with TRBD1 matching 8 bases. Per the germline V gene, CDR1 is MGHRA and CDR2 is YSYEKL. The J segment lost 1 base and the V segment lost 2 bases, leaving 4 bases of the junction unmatched. The CDR3 has 16 amino acids. CDR3 sequence (DNA): TGCGCCAGCAGCCAATCCCAGGGGGCTTCCTACAATGAGCAGTTCTTC. It yields the protein CASSQSQGASYNEQFF.

Worth noting for this clonotype: At one end, the junction sequence differs from germline, possibly due to a read error. The genes are TRBV11-2 and TRBJ2-1; D unclear. Germline lookup yields CDR1 SGHAT and CDR2 FQNNGV. This CDR3 has 15 amino acids. DNA for the CDR3: TGTGCCAGCAGCATTAGACCAGCCCCCGCCAATAAGCAGTTCTTC. It is translated as CASSIRPAPANKQFF.

The chain uses TRBV6-5 and TRBJ1-3; 7 bases match TRBD1. The CDR3 length is 14 residues. Germline CDR1 reads MNHEY; CDR2 reads SVGAGI. J was trimmed by 8 bases and V by 2 bases; bases with no gene match: 6. This CDR3 is CASSYDEGAYTIYF. CDR3 coding DNA: TGTGCCAGCAGTTACGATGAGGGGGCTTACACCATATATTTT.

In regard to this clonotype: It may be a read error: a sequence one base away is much more abundant. In this CDR3 the conserved last residue, phenylalanine or tryptophan, is missing, so a read error is likely. The V call is TRBV6-5, the J call TRBJ2-2; no firm D call. The germline V gene has CDR1 MNHEY and CDR2 SVGAGI. Trimming removed 6 bases from V and 7 bases from J, with 9 bases in between. The CDR3 covers 12 residues. In DNA, the CDR3 is TGTGCCAGCAGGGCCCTGGGCGGGGAGCTGTTTTGT. Amino acid sequence: CASRALGGELFC.

Of note for this clonotype: Possible read error: a much larger clone is one base away. J is TRBJ2-7 and V is TRBV20-1; D gene ambiguous. This CDR3 region has 16 residues. Germline CDR1 reads DFQATT; CDR2 reads SNEGSKA (reference sequence). The chain's CDR3 is CSARPPHMGSSDEQYF. The CDR3, as DNA: TGCAGTGCTAGACCCCCCCACATGGGAAGCTCCGACGAGCAGTACTTC.

The sample holds a few counts of this clonotype. This chain joins TRBV11-2 and TRBJ2-3; 9 positions match TRBD2. This CDR3 contains 15 residues. The V gene's germline CDR1 is SGHAT and CDR2 FQNNGV. V shed 6 bases, J shed 1 base, and the junction held 5 bases outside the gene matches. The DNA for the CDR3 is TGTGCCAGCAGTCTAATAGCGGGGGGCACAGATACGCAGTATTTT. The encoded protein is CASSLIAGGTDTQYF.